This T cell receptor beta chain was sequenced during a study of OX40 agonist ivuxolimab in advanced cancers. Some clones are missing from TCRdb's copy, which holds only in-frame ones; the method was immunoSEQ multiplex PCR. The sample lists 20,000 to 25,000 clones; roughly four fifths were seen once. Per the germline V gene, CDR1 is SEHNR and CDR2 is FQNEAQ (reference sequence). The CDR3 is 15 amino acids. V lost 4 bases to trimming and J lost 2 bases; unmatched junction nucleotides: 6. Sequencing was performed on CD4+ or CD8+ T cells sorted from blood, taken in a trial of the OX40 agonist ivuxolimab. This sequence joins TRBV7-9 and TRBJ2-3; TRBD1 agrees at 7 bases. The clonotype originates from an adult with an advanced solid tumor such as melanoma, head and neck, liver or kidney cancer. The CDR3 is CASSSPGTATDTQYF. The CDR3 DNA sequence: TGTGCCAGCAGCTCTCCCGGGACAGCCACAGATACGCAGTATTTT.